One and the same sample provided the 28 T cell receptor beta chains below, sequenced in a study of cytomegalovirus exposure and HLA in healthy donors. Measured with immunoSEQ multiplex PCR; TCRdb has only the in-frame clones, and not every one. Of some 120,000 clones listed, about 84% are singletons. The specimen was PBMCs. These TCRs come from a woman in her twenties or thirties in good health and CMV-seronegative.

The chain combines TRBV7-8 with TRBJ2-3; the D is unclear. The CDR3 covers 12 residues. CDR1 and CDR2 (germline): SGHVS, FQNEAQ. V lost 2 bases to trimming and J lost 4 bases, with 4 bases between them. The CDR3 nucleotides are TGTGCCAGCAGCTTATATGCAGATACGCAGTATTTT. Its protein product is CASSLYADTQYF.

The chain recombines TRBV23-1 with TRBJ1-1; TRBD1 aligns across 7 bases. TRBV23-1 is an ORF, and what it does is uncertain. The junction had 9 bases not matched to a gene; V was cut back by 0 bases and J by 8 bases. This CDR3 comprises 15 residues. CDR3 in amino acids: CASSQSHRGRSEAFF. The CDR3 DNA reads as TGCGCCAGCAGTCAATCGCACAGGGGAAGGTCGGAAGCTTTCTTT.

The chain carries TRBV7-2 and TRBJ2-7; D is possibly TRBD1 (6 bases). Deletions cut 1 base from V and 7 bases from J, with 11 bases between. The germline V gene encodes CDR1 SGHTA and CDR2 FQGNSA. The CDR3 spans 13 residues. The CDR3 region is CASSLDRVKEQYF. DNA for the CDR3: TGTGCCAGCAGCTTAGACAGGGTGAAGGAGCAGTACTTC.

The chain employs TRBV7-2 and TRBJ1-6; D call uncertain. V was pared by 3 bases and J by 3 bases, with 12 bases between. The CDR3 consists of 16 residues. From germline, CDR1 is SGHTA and CDR2 FQGNSA. CDR3 in amino acids: CASSLMMDFYNSPLHF. CDR3 sequence (DNA): TGTGCCAGCAGCTTGATGATGGACTTCTATAATTCACCCCTCCACTTT. The entire variable domain, with the rest obtained from reference TRBV7-2 and TRBJ1-6, is as follows: GAGVSQSPSNKVTEKGKDVELRCDPISGHTALYWYRQSLGQGLEFLIYFQGNSAPDKSGLPSDRFSAERTGGSVSTLTIQRTQQEDSAVYLCASSLMMDFYNSPLHFGNGTRLTVT.

The chain has TRBV9 and TRBJ2-3, with 9 bases identical to TRBD2. With 0 bases clipped from V and 0 bases from J, the junction kept 8 bases outside the gene matches. Germline CDR1 is SGDLS and CDR2 is YYNGEE. This CDR3 has 18 residues. The CDR3 reads CASSVAAGGPWSTDTQYF. The CDR3 DNA follows: TGTGCCAGCAGCGTAGCGGCGGGGGGGCCCTGGAGCACAGATACGCAGTATTTT.

This clone turned up a few times. This chain uses TRBV7-2 with TRBJ1-3; D remains unclear. The CDR3 totals 16 residues. Germline lookup yields CDR1 SGHTA and CDR2 FQGNSA. Between the trimmed V and J ends, which lost 1 base and 0 bases, there was a span of 10 bases. CDR3 amino acids: CASSLVTSHSGNTIYF. CDR3 coding DNA: TGTGCCAGCAGCTTAGTCACCTCACACTCTGGAAACACCATATATTTT.

The chain carries TRBV7-2 and TRBJ2-7; 7 bases agree with TRBD2. Germline V gene lookup returns CDR1 SGHTA and CDR2 FQGNSA. The CDR3 is made up of 16 amino acids. V was clipped by 0 bases and J by 2 bases; unmatched bases: 7. The CDR3 loop reads CASSLALSGAPYEQYF. CDR3 coding DNA: TGTGCCAGCAGCTTAGCGCTGAGCGGGGCGCCCTACGAGCAGTACTTC.

The V and J genes are TRBV7-8 and TRBJ2-7, with TRBD2 matching 10 bases. The CDR3 spans 15 residues. CDR1 is SGHVS and CDR2 is FQNEAQ in the germline V gene. Germline trimming cut 1 base from V and 3 bases from J; bases unmatched to any gene: 3. In DNA, the CDR3 is TGTGCCAGCAGCTTAGAACTAGCGGGGAGCTACGAGCAGTACTTC. This gives the protein CASSLELAGSYEQYF.

This chain's CDR3 is CASSGGPNLAGGLGEQFF. The CDR3 coding sequence is TGTGCCAGCAGCGGAGGGCCCAATCTAGCGGGGGGGCTAGGTGAGCAGTTCTTC. V gene TRBV7-9 combines with J gene TRBJ2-1, with TRBD2 matching 12 bases. CDR1 and CDR2 from the germline V gene are SEHNR and FQNEAQ (reference sequence). V shed 5 bases and J 9 bases; nucleotides not matched to a gene: 17. CDR3 size: 18 residues.

The CDR3 DNA follows: TGCGCCAGCAGCCCCCCGGTCGGGGGAATGGGTGAAGCTTTCTTT. Translated, it gives CASSPPVGGMGEAFF. The chain combines TRBV4-1 with TRBJ1-1, with a weak D call TRBD1 (5 bases). CDR3 size: 15 residues. Trimming removed 4 bases at V and 7 bases at J, with 19 bases between. CDR1 and CDR2 (germline): MGHRA, YSYEKL.

This chain links TRBV7-9 with TRBJ2-7; weak D call: TRBD2 (5 bases). This CDR3 is 16 amino acids long. Germline V gives CDR1 SEHNR, CDR2 FQNEAQ (reference sequence). V was shortened by 5 bases and J by 2 bases, with 19 bases between the two germline ends. Written as DNA, the CDR3 is TGTGCCAGCAGCCGCCCCCCCGGGGAATCAGCCTACGAGCAGTACTTC. Translated: CASSRPPGESAYEQYF.

The rearrangement joins TRBV4-2 to TRBJ2-2; D ambiguous. Germline CDR1 LGHNA, CDR2 YNFKEQ. The V end lost 0 bases, the J end lost 5 bases, and 4 bases lay between the germline ends. This CDR3 has 13 amino acids. In DNA, the CDR3 is TGTGCCAGCAGCCAAGATCAGACCGGGGAGCTGTTTTTT. It encodes CASSQDQTGELFF.

This clone was observed a single time. The V gene is TRBV30, the J gene TRBJ1-3; 7 bases are a match to TRBD1. This CDR3 has 14 amino acids. V trimming: 3 bases; J trimming: 4 bases; junction bases outside the gene matches: 6. Germline values: CDR1 GTSNPN, CDR2 SVGIG (reference sequence). The CDR3 nucleotides are TGTGCCTGGAGGGAGCGGACAGGCGGAAACACCATATATTTT. Translation gives CAWRERTGGNTIYF.

On this clone itself: The sample contains more than one DNA sequence encoding this CDR3. The chain has TRBV15 and TRBJ1-5; D is perhaps TRBD1 (5 bases). Germline assignment: CDR1 LNHNV and CDR2 YYDKDF (reference sequence). The CDR3 extends over 15 amino acids. Between the trimmed V and J ends, which lost 0 bases and 7 bases, there was a span of 13 bases. The CDR3 region has the DNA TGTGCCACCAGCAGAGATAGGGGAGGTATACAGCCCCAGCATTTT. Its protein is CATSRDRGGIQPQHF.

The V and J genes are TRBV7-2 and TRBJ1-4; D is possibly TRBD1 (5 bases). The CDR3 is 15 amino acids. The V end lost 1 base, the J end lost 1 base, and 7 bases lay between the germline ends. Germline loops: CDR1 SGHTA, CDR2 FQGNSA. As DNA, the CDR3 is TGTGCCAGCAGCTTAGAAGGGGAAACTAATGAAAAACTGTTTTTT. Translated: CASSLEGETNEKLFF.

V and J are TRBV5-1 and TRBJ2-1; TRBD2 matches 14 bases. The CDR3 runs to 16 residues. With V trimmed by 0 bases and J by 8 bases, 4 bases remained unmatched. CDR1 is SGHRS and CDR2 is YFSETQ in the germline V gene. CDR3 coding DNA: TGCGCCAGCAGCTTGGAGGGACTAGCGGGGGAGGATGAGCAGTTCTTC. Its protein product is CASSLEGLAGEDEQFF. The whole variable domain, filled in from reference TRBV5-1 and TRBJ2-1, reads KAGVTQTPRYLIKTRGQQVTLSCSPISGHRSVSWYQQTPGQGLQFLFEYFSETQRNKGNFPGRFSGRQFSNSRSEMNVSTLELGDSALYLCASSLEGLAGEDEQFFGPGTRLTVL.

CDR3 amino acids: CASTGGGTGGYTF. The CDR3 DNA reads TGTGCCAGCACCGGGGGGGGTACTGGTGGCTACACCTTC. The rearrangement uses TRBV7-8 and TRBJ1-2; a possible D gene is TRBD1 (5 bases). Germline values: CDR1 SGHVS, CDR2 FQNEAQ. This CDR3 is built from 13 residues. Trimming left V 7 bases short and J 7 bases short, with 16 bases between.

This clone was found a few times. The rearrangement joins TRBV7-9 to TRBJ1-1; D is uncertain. Germline V lookup: CDR1 SEHNR, CDR2 FQNEAQ (reference sequence). The length of the CDR3 is 14 residues. V lost 5 bases to trimming and J lost 3 bases, with 13 bases between them. This chain's CDR3 is CASSHFLRDTEAFF. CDR3 bases: TGTGCCAGCAGCCACTTCCTCCGGGACACTGAAGCTTTCTTT.

The rearrangement uses TRBV7-2 and TRBJ2-3; 8 bases are a match to TRBD1. V shed 3 bases, J shed 7 bases, and the junction held 3 bases outside the gene matches. The germline V gene encodes CDR1 SGHTA and CDR2 FQGNSA. The CDR3 extends over 13 amino acids. CDR3 loop: CASSLYRGYTQYF. CDR3 coding DNA: TGTGCCAGCAGCTTGTACAGGGGGTATACGCAGTATTTT.

Only one count was recorded for this clone. In nucleotides, the CDR3 is TGTGCCAGCAGCCTACTTCCCACAGGCACAGATACGCAGTATTTT. Protein sequence: CASSLLPTGTDTQYF. The chain is built from TRBV5-5 and TRBJ2-3, with D unresolved. Trimming left V 4 bases short and J 1 base short, with 13 bases between. The CDR3 consists of 15 residues. The germline V gene has CDR1 SGHKS and CDR2 YYEKEE (reference sequence).

This clone was counted a single time. The V and J genes are TRBV5-1 and TRBJ2-3; 7 bases map to TRBD2. This CDR3 has 15 amino acids. V lost 0 bases and J lost 1; bases outside the gene matches: 2. CDR1 is SGHRS, CDR2 YFSETQ, per germline. Here the CDR3 DNA reads TGCGCCAGCAGCTTGGGCCGGGGGGGCACAGATACGCAGTATTTT. Its translation is CASSLGRGGTDTQYF.

The CDR3 sequence: CASRMAGVAGETQYF. The CDR3 DNA sequence: TGCGCCAGCAGAATGGCGGGGGTCGCGGGGGAGACCCAGTACTTC. The V gene is TRBV5-1, the J gene TRBJ2-5; the match to TRBD2 covers 7 bases. The germline V gene has CDR1 SGHRS and CDR2 YFSETQ. V was pared by 5 bases and J by 5 bases, with 12 bases of the junction left unmatched. The CDR3 length is 15 residues.

This clone was seen more than once but under ten times. The rearrangement joins TRBV11-2 to TRBJ2-3; D is perhaps TRBD1 (5 bases). Trimming removed 1 base at V and 3 bases at J, with 8 bases between. Germline lookup yields CDR1 SGHAT and CDR2 FQNNGV. The CDR3 consists of 14 residues. DNA of the CDR3: TGTGCCAGCAGCTTAGGGGGCAGAACAGATACGCAGTATTTT. Residues: CASSLGGRTDTQYF.

The V gene is TRBV7-8, the J gene TRBJ1-2, with TRBD1 identical over 9 bases. V lost 5 bases and J lost 7; bases outside the gene matches: 17. The CDR3 contains 17 residues. Germline CDR1 SGHVS, CDR2 FQNEAQ. This chain's CDR3 is CASSPGYRGRNKSGYTF. The DNA for the CDR3 is TGTGCCAGCAGCCCCGGGTACAGGGGGCGAAATAAGTCTGGCTACACCTTC.

This clone was counted between two and nine times. This chain joins TRBV2 and TRBJ2-7; TRBD1 might be the D (6 bases). Germline CDR1 SNHLY, CDR2 FYNNEI. CDR3 length: 13 residues. V dropped 3 bases and J dropped 8 bases, with 14 bases sitting between them. CDR3 protein: CASSDAQGVKQYF. The CDR3 region has the DNA TGTGCCAGCAGTGACGCACAGGGTGTAAAGCAGTACTTC.

J is TRBJ2-5 and V is TRBV29-1; TRBD1 agrees at 7 bases. The V gene's germline CDR1 is SQVTM and CDR2 ANQGSEA. This CDR3 is built from 14 residues. The junction had 7 bases not matched to a gene; V was cut back by 2 bases and J by 4 bases. DNA of the CDR3: TGCAGCGTTGAAAAGGGGGCGATAGGAGAGACCCAGTACTTC. This codes for CSVEKGAIGETQYF.

The V call is TRBV11-3, the J call TRBJ2-2; 11 positions match TRBD2. Germline CDR1 is SGHNT and CDR2 is YENEEA. The CDR3 runs to 19 residues. J was trimmed by 3 bases and V by 1 base; bases with no gene match: 10. The CDR3 DNA follows: TGTGCCAGCAGCTTAGTCCCCACTAGCGGGGGCGGGTACACCGGGGAGCTGTTTTTT. Translated: CASSLVPTSGGGYTGELFF.

V is TRBV7-2 and J is TRBJ2-5; TRBD2 matches at 9 bases. The junction had 6 bases not matched to a gene; V was cut back by 0 bases and J by 1 base. Germline lookup yields CDR1 SGHTA and CDR2 FQGNSA. There are 17 residues in the CDR3. CDR3 loop: CASSLALLAGIQETQYF. In DNA, the CDR3 is TGTGCCAGCAGCTTAGCGTTGCTAGCGGGGATCCAAGAGACCCAGTACTTC.